This is a list of T cell receptor beta chains from one sample in a study of PD-L1 blockade in urothelial cancer. Profiled with immunoSEQ multiplex PCR; TCRdb holds only in-frame clones, not every one. Of nearly 45,000 clones in the sample, about 88% were seen once. The source was PBMCs, collected around atezolizumab (anti-PD-L1) treatment. All receptors derive from a donor aged 40 or older with urothelial cancer. CDR3s include the opening cysteine and the closing phenylalanine or tryptophan. D genes are given only for firm matches. Only some rows state a clone size, as once, few, many or a class for expanded clones.

>.|TRBV11-3|TRBJ2-1|.
TGTGCCAGCAGCCCACTTGCGGGCTCCTACAATGAGCAGTTCTTC
CASSPLAGSYNEQFF
>TRBD1|TRBV5-1|TRBJ2-7|.
TGCGCCAGCAGCCCCCCACAGGGGGGTACCTACGAGCAGTACTTC
CASSPPQGGTYEQYF
>TRBD1|TRBV7-9|TRBJ2-2|.
TGTGCCAGCAGCTTAGGACAGGGGTTCCAGAACACCGGGGAGCTGTTTTTT
CASSLGQGFQNTGELFF
>TRBD2|TRBV9|TRBJ2-3|.
TGTGCCAGCAGCCCCGGGGGGGGGACAGATACGCAGTATTTT
CASSPGGGTDTQYF
>.|TRBV6-5|TRBJ2-7|.
TGTGCCGTAAGGGTACAGGGCTACGAGCAGTACTTC
CAVRVQGYEQYF
>TRBD2|TRBV9|TRBJ2-2|few
TGTGCCAGCAGCGTAGGTGGGACTAGCGGCACCGGGGAGCTGTTTTTT
CASSVGGTSGTGELFF
>TRBD2|TRBV12-5|TRBJ2-1|.
TGTGCTAGTGGTTTGGGGCTAGCGGGCAAAGACAATGAGCAGTTCTTC
CASGLGLAGKDNEQFF
>TRBD2|TRBV7-3|TRBJ2-3|.
TGTGCCAGCAGCCCCAGCGGGGCTAGCACAGATACGCAGTATTTT
CASSPSGASTDTQYF
>.|TRBV19|TRBJ1-3|.
TGTGCCAGTAGTAGCGGGGCGGGCTCTGGAAACACCATATATTTT
CASSSGAGSGNTIYF
>TRBD1|TRBV11-3|TRBJ1-4|.
TGTGCCAGCAGCGGGGACAGGGGTGGTGAAAAACTGTTTTTT
CASSGDRGGEKLFF
>TRBD1|TRBV6-5|TRBJ1-2|.
TGTGCCAGCAGTTACTCCGGCAGGGGGAGAGGCTACACCTTC
CASSYSGRGRGYTF
>.|TRBV28|TRBJ2-7|.
TGTGCCAGCAGTCAGATTTGGGAGCAGTACTTC
CASSQIWEQYF
>.|TRBV30|TRBJ1-1|few
TGTGCCTGGAGTGTCCCCTTCCAATCCGGGGCTTTCTTT
CAWSVPFQSGAFF
>.|TRBV2|TRBJ1-1|.
TGTGCCAGCAGAGAGTCAATTGAAGCTTTCTTT
CASRESIEAFF
>TRBD2|TRBV6-5|TRBJ2-1|.
TGTGCCAGCGGGAGGGCCTACAATGAGCAGTTCTTC
CASGRAYNEQFF
>.|TRBV30|TRBJ1-1|few
TGTGCCTGGAGTGTAGGCGGATCCTCCACTGAAGCTTTCTTT
CAWSVGGSSTEAFF
>.|TRBV11-3|TRBJ2-1|.
TGTGCCATCAGGCTAGCTGGGTCCTACAATGAGCAGTTCTTC
CAIRLAGSYNEQFF
>TRBD1|TRBV4-1|TRBJ2-6|.
TGCGCCAGCAGCCAAGGACAGGGGGCTTCTGGGGCCAACGTCCTGACTTTC
CASSQGQGASGANVLTF
>.|TRBV7-2|TRBJ1-2|.
TGTGCCAGCAGCCCCAACTGGGGCTACACCTTC
CASSPNWGYTF
>.|TRBV5-1|TRBJ1-1|.
TGCGCCAGCAGCTTGGCCCGGGTTGGCACTGAAGCTTTCTTT
CASSLARVGTEAFF
>.|TRBV10-3|TRBJ1-5|.
TGTGCCATCAGTGAGTCGCTGGGGGACGGGGGGCCCCAGCATTTT
CAISESLGDGGPQHF
>TRBD1|TRBV2|TRBJ1-2|.
TGTGCCAGCAGTCCCCCGGGACAGGACTATGGCTACACCTTC
CASSPPGQDYGYTF
>TRBD1|TRBV6-1|TRBJ1-1|.
TGTGCCAGCAGCGGACAGGGGTTCGCTGAAGCTTTCTTT
CASSGQGFAEAFF
>.|TRBV4-2|TRBJ1-1|.
TGTGCCAGCAGCCGCGGGGACGGTGAAGCTTTCTTT
CASSRGDGEAFF
>.|TRBV7-3|TRBJ2-2|.
TGTGCCAGCAGCCCCCAGGGTAACACCGGGGAGCTGTTTTTT
CASSPQGNTGELFF
>.|TRBV7-6|TRBJ1-1|.
TGTGCCAGCAGCCCGGGGGGGCCGATCGGAGCTTTCTTT
CASSPGGPIGAFF
>.|TRBV7-2|TRBJ2-5|.
TGTGCCAGCAGCCCCCGCAGGATACTGGAGACCCAGTACTTC
CASSPRRILETQYF
>TRBD2|TRBV15|TRBJ2-5|medium-sized
TGTGCCACCAGCAGGTGGGGGGGGGAGACCCAGTACTTC
CATSRWGGETQYF
>TRBD2|TRBV2|TRBJ2-1|few
TGTGCCAGCAGGTCCGGGACTAGCGGGACCAATGAGCAGTTCTTC
CASRSGTSGTNEQFF
>.|TRBV30|TRBJ1-5|.
TGTGCCTGGAGTTCGGGCGGATCCGGGAGACCCCAGCATTTT
CAWSSGGSGRPQHF
>TRBD1|TRBV7-8|TRBJ1-4|.
TGTGCCAGCAGCTCCAGGGGGACCGGGGAAAAACTGTTTTTT
CASSSRGTGEKLFF
>.|TRBV4-1|TRBJ2-7|once
TGCGCCAGCAGCCAGAGGCCGCCCTACGAGCAGTACTTC
CASSQRPPYEQYF
>.|TRBV13|TRBJ2-2|.
TGTGCCAGCAGCTTAGGCGCGATCGGGGAGCTGTTTTTT
CASSLGAIGELFF
>.|TRBV6-5|TRBJ2-7|.
TGTGCCAGCGGGCGGGGCTTTGGGTCCTACGAGCAGTACTTC
CASGRGFGSYEQYF
>TRBD1|TRBV7-6|TRBJ1-4|.
TGTGCCAGCAGCCCGACAGGGGGCGAGGAAAAACTGTTTTTT
CASSPTGGEEKLFF
>TRBD2|TRBV18|TRBJ2-5|.
TGTGCCAGCTCAGGTATAACTAGCGGCCAAGAGACCCAGTACTTC
CASSGITSGQETQYF
>.|TRBV30|TRBJ1-3|once
TGTGCCTGGAGTGCCGGTGGAAACACCATATATTTT
CAWSAGGNTIYF
>.|TRBV12-5|TRBJ2-1|.
TGTGCTAGTGGTTTGGTGGGGCATGGTGAGCAGTTCTTC
CASGLVGHGEQFF
>TRBD2|TRBV7-9|TRBJ2-7|.
TGTGCCAGCCGGACTAGCGGGAGGGTCTACGAGCAGTACTTC
CASRTSGRVYEQYF
>.|TRBV5-1|TRBJ1-1|few
TGCGCCAGCAGCTTGGCGGGGGGCCAAGTGGCTGAAGCTTTCTTT
CASSLAGGQVAEAFF
>.|TRBV5-4|TRBJ2-2|.
TGTGCCAGCAGCCAACAAGCACTAGTGGGGGGGCCGAACACCGGGGAGCTGTTTTTT
CASSQQALVGGPNTGELFF
>TRBD2|TRBV7-8|TRBJ2-1|.
TGTGCCAGCAGCTTAGTAGGGGGCGGGAGGGTCTCGGGGAATGAGCAGTTCTTC
CASSLVGGGRVSGNEQFF
>.|TRBV10-3|TRBJ1-1|.
TGTGCCATCAGTGGCCCGGGACACCAGTTCACTGAAGCTTTCTTT
CAISGPGHQFTEAFF
>TRBD2|TRBV28|TRBJ2-5|.
TGTGCCAGCAGTTTCGGGCGAGCGGGGAGCCGAAGGGGCTCCCAGTACTTC
CASSFGRAGSRRGSQYF
>.|TRBV10-3|TRBJ2-7|.
TGTGCCATCAGTGAGTCGGAGGGGCTCCCTTTTGCCTACGAGCAGTACTTC
CAISESEGLPFAYEQYF
>TRBD1|TRBV18|TRBJ2-7|once
TGTGCCAGCTCACCCTCCTCGACAGGGACCTACGAGCAGTACTTC
CASSPSSTGTYEQYF
>TRBD1|TRBV5-1|TRBJ1-4|.
TGCGCCAGCAGCCCCGGACAGGGTTTGGCTGTCCTGTTTTTT
CASSPGQGLAVLFF
>.|TRBV2|TRBJ2-5|.
TGTGCCAGCAGCACGCGGGTGGGGGGAGAGACCCAGTACTTC
CASSTRVGGETQYF
>TRBD2|TRBV15|TRBJ2-3|.
TGTGCCACCAGCAGAGACCGGGGGGGAGGGCGAACAGATACGCAGTATTTT
CATSRDRGGGRTDTQYF
>.|TRBV28|TRBJ1-2|.
TGTGCCAGCAGTCGGCCCGCGGGACTGAGTTGGGGCTACACCTTC
CASSRPAGLSWGYTF
>TRBD2|TRBV12-5|TRBJ2-1|.
TGTGCTAGTGGCCGTCCCTCCGGGACTAGCGGGATCTACAATGAGCAGTTCTTC
CASGRPSGTSGIYNEQFF
>TRBD2|TRBV6-5|TRBJ2-1|.
TGTGCCAGCAGCAGCGGGGGCTCCTACAATGAGCAGTTCTTC
CASSSGGSYNEQFF
>.|TRBV7-9|TRBJ1-2|.
TGTGCCAGCACCGGAGACAGGCGCGACTATGGCTACACCTTC
CASTGDRRDYGYTF
>.|TRBV28|TRBJ1-4|.
TGTGCCAGCAGTTTCCCAGAGAGAGGTGGTGAAAAACTGTTTTTT
CASSFPERGGEKLFF
>TRBD1|TRBV5-1|TRBJ2-2|.
TGCGCCAGCAGCCCTGGACAGGGGGTAATAACCGGGGAGCTGTTTTTT
CASSPGQGVITGELFF
>TRBD2|TRBV4-2|TRBJ2-7|.
TGTGCCAGCAGCCGAGCGGGAGGGGTTCTGGACGAGCAGTACTTC
CASSRAGGVLDEQYF
>.|TRBV6-6|TRBJ2-5|.
TGTGCCAGCAGCTGGGGGGTTGAGACCCAGTACTTC
CASSWGVETQYF
>TRBD2|TRBV11-1|TRBJ2-5|many
TGTGCCAGCAGCACACGGACTAGTGGGTCCCAGTACTTC
CASSTRTSGSQYF